The source of this T cell receptor beta chain is a study of blood T cell repertoires in COVID-19. Libraries were prepared by immunoSEQ multiplex PCR; TCRdb keeps only in-frame clonotypes and omits some of them. Of approximately 100,000 clones listed, about 80% were seen once; the top ten hold approximately 3.4%. J was trimmed by 4 bases and V by 5 bases; bases with no gene match: 6. The germline CDR1 and CDR2 sequences are SGHTA and FQGNSA. The CDR3 is made up of 14 amino acids. The chain uses TRBV7-2 and TRBJ1-1; 8 bases are a match to TRBD1. This sequence was found in a woman of 80 years or more with active or convalescent COVID-19. The sample consisted of peripheral blood. The CDR3: CASSRDRKTTEAFF. DNA of the CDR3: TGTGCCAGCAGCCGGGACAGGAAGACCACTGAAGCTTTCTTT.